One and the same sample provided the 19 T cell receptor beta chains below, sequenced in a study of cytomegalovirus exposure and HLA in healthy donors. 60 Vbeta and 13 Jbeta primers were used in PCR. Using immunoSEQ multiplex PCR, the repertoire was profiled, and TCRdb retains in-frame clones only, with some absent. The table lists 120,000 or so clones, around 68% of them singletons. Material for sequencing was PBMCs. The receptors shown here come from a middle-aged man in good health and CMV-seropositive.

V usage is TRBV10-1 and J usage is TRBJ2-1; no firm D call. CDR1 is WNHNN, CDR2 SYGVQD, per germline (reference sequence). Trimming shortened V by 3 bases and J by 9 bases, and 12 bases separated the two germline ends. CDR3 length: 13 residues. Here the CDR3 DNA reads TGCGCCAGCAGTGAAGGAAAGACTTTTGAGCAGTTCTTC. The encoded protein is CASSEGKTFEQFF.

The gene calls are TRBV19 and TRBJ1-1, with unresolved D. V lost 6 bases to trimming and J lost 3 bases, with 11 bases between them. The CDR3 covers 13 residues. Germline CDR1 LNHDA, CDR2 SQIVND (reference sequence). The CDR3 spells CASREGDDTEAFF. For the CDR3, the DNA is TGTGCCAGTAGGGAGGGAGACGACACTGAAGCTTTCTTT.

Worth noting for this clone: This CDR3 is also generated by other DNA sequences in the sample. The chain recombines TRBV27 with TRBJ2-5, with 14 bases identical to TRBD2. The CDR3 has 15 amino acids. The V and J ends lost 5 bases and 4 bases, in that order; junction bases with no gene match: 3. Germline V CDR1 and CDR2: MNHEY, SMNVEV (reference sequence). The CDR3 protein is CASSPGTSGRETQYF. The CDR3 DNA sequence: TGTGCCAGCAGTCCCGGGACTAGCGGGAGAGAGACCCAGTACTTC.

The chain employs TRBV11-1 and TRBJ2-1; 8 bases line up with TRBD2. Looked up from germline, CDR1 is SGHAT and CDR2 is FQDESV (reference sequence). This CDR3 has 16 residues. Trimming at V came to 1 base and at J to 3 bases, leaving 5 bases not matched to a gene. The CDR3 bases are TGTGCCAGCAGCTTAGTTAGCGGGGCCCTCTACAATGAGCAGTTCTTC. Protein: CASSLVSGALYNEQFF.

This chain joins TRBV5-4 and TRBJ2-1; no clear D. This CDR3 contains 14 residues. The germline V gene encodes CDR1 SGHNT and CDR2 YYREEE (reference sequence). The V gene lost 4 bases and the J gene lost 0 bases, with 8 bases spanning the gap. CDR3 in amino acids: CASSAEYSYNEQFF. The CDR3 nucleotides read TGTGCCAGCAGCGCGGAGTACTCCTACAATGAGCAGTTCTTC.

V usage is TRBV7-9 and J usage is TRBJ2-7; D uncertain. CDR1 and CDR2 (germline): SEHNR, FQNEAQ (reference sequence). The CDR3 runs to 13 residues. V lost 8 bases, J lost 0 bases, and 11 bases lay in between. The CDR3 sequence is CASVAVSSYEQYF. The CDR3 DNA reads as TGTGCCAGCGTGGCGGTAAGCTCCTACGAGCAGTACTTC.

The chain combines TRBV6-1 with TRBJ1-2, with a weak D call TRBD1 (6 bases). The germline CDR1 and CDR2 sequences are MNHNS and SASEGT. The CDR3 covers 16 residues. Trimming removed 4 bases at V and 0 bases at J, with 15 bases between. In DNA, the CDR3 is TGTGCCAGCAGTGGTCAGGGGTCCCTAGCTAACTATGGCTACACCTTC. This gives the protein CASSGQGSLANYGYTF.

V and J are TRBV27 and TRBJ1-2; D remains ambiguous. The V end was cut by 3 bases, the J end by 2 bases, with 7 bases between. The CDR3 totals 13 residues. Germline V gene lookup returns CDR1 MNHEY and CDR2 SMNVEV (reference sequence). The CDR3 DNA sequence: TGTGCCAGCAGTTTCGCGGAGAACTATGGCTACACCTTC. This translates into CASSFAENYGYTF.

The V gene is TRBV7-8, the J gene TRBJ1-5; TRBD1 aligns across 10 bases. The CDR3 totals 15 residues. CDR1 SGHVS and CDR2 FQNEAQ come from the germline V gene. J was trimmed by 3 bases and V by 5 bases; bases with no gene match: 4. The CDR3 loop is CASSIGTGANQPQHF. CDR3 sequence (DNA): TGTGCCAGCAGCATCGGGACAGGGGCCAATCAGCCCCAGCATTTT.

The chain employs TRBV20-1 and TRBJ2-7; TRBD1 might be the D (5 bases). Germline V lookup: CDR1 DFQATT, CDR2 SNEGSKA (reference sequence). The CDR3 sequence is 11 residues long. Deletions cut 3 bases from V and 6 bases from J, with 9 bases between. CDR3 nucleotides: TGCAGTGCTAGTCCAGGGTCCGAGCAGTACTTC. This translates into CSASPGSEQYF.

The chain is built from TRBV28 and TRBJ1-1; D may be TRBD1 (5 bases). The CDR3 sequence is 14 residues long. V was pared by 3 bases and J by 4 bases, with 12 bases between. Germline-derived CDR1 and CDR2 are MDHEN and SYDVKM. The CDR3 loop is CASSLRGVRTEAFF. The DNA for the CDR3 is TGTGCCAGCAGTTTGCGGGGGGTGCGCACTGAAGCTTTCTTT.

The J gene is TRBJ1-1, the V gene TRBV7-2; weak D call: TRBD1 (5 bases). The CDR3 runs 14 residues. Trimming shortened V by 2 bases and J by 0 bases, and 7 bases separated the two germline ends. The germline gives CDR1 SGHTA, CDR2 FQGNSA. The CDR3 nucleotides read TGTGCCAGCAGCTTATACAGGCTGAACACTGAAGCTTTCTTT. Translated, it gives CASSLYRLNTEAFF.

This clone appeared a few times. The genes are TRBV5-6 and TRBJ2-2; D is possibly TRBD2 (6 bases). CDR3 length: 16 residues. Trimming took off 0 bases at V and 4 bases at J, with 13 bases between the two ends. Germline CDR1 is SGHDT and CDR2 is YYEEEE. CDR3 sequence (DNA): TGTGCCAGCAGCTTGGCTGGGGGAGGTAGCACCGGGGAGCTGTTTTTT. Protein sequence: CASSLAGGGSTGELFF. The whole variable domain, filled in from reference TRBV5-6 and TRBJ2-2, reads DAGVTQSPTHLIKTRGQQVTLRCSPKSGHDTVSWYQQALGQGPQFIFQYYEEEERQRGNFPDRFSGHQFPNYSSELNVNALLLGDSALYLCASSLAGGGSTGELFFGEGSRLTVL.

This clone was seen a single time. The CDR3 loop is CASSYDAGGTEAFF. CDR3 nucleotide sequence: TGTGCCAGCAGTTACGACGCAGGGGGCACTGAAGCTTTCTTT. The V call is TRBV6-5, the J call TRBJ1-1; 7 positions match TRBD1. Per the germline V gene, CDR1 is MNHEY and CDR2 is SVGAGI. After removal of 2 bases from V and 4 bases from J, the junction contained 4 bases not matched to a gene. The CDR3 has 14 residues.

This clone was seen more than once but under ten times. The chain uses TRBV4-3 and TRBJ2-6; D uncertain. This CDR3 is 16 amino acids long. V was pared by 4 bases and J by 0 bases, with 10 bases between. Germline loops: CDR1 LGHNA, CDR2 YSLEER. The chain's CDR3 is CASSPKRSSGANVLTF. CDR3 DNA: TGCGCCAGCAGCCCGAAAAGGAGCTCTGGGGCCAACGTCCTGACTTTC.

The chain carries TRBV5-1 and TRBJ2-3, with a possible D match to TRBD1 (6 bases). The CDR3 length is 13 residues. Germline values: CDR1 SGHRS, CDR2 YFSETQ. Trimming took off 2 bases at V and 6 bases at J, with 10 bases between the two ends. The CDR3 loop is CASSLGGEDTQYF. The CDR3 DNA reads TGCGCCAGCAGCTTAGGGGGTGAGGATACGCAGTATTTT.

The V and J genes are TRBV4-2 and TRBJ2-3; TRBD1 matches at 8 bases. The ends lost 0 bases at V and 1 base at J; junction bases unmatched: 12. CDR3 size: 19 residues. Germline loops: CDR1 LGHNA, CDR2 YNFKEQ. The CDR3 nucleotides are TGTGCCAGCAGCCAAGATGGCCGAACGGGGACAGGTCGCACAGATACGCAGTATTTT. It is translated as CASSQDGRTGTGRTDTQYF.

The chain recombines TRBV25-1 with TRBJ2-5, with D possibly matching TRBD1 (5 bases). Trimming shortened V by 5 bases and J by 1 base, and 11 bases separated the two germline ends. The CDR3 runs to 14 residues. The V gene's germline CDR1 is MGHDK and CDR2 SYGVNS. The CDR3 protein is CASSWGGAQETQYF. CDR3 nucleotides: TGTGCCAGCAGTTGGGGCGGAGCCCAAGAGACCCAGTACTTC. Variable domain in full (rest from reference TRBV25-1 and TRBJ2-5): EADIYQTPRYLVIGTGKKITLECSQTMGHDKMYWYQQDPGMELHLIHYSYGVNSTEKGDLSSESTVSRIRTEHFPLTLESARPSHTSQYLCASSWGGAQETQYFGPGTRLLVL.

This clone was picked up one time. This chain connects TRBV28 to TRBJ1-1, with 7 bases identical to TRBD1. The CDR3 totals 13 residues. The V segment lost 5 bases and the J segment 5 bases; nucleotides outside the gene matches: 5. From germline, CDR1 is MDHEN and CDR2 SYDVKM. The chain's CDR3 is CASSPQGETEAFF. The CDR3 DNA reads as TGTGCCAGCAGTCCTCAGGGGGAAACTGAAGCTTTCTTT.